This T cell receptor (beta chain) was identified during a study of technical replicates of blood from a few donors. Clones were read by immunoSEQ multiplex PCR, and TCRdb kept only the in-frame ones, dropping some. The data contain about 81,000 clones, around 95% of them seen just once; the ten biggest clones take up 0.3% to 0.4%. The CDR3 totals 14 residues. Germline V gene data show CDR1 as ENHRY and CDR2 as SYGVKD. Trimming took off 7 bases at V and 0 bases at J, with 13 bases between the two ends. The receptor was derived from a human donor in good health. Input material: T cells isolated from PBMCs. This chain links TRBV10-3 with TRBJ2-7; D is perhaps TRBD1 (5 bases). The DNA of the CDR3 is TGTGCCATCACTGCGGACAAGAGCTCCTACGAGCAGTACTTC. Encoded protein: CAITADKSSYEQYF.